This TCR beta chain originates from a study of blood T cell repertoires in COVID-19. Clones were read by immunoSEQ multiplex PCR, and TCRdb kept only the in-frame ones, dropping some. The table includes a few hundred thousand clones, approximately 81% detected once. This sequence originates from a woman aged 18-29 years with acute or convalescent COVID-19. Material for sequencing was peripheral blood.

DNA of the CDR3: TGTGCCAGCAAAAAAGGCGGGGGGCCTAGTGAAAAACTGTTTTTT. It specifies CASKKGGGPSEKLFF. The V and J genes are TRBV28 and TRBJ1-4; the D gene is possibly TRBD1 (6 bases). The CDR3 runs 15 residues. Looked up from germline, CDR1 is MDHEN and CDR2 is SYDVKM. The V end lost 7 bases, the J end lost 7 bases, and 19 bases lay between the germline ends.